This T cell receptor (beta chain) was documented in a study of blood T cell repertoires in COVID-19. CDR3 size: 17 residues. J gave up 4 bases and V 5 bases, and 13 bases lay outside the gene matches. Germline assignment: CDR1 MGHDK and CDR2 SYGVNS. This clone was seen a handful of times. This table comes from immunoSEQ multiplex PCR, and its TCRdb copy is limited to in-frame clones, with some not included. The sample has a few hundred thousand clones; 90% to 95% are singletons. The sample was PBMCs or T cells enriched from blood (not recorded which). This sequence was found in a woman aged 40 to 50 who had been exposed to COVID-19. The chain couples TRBV25-1 to TRBJ1-1; 10 bases fit TRBD1. CDR3 DNA sequence: TGTGCCAGCAGTACCCCCTCCGGGACAGGGGTGGGCACTGAAGCTTTCTTT. Translation: CASSTPSGTGVGTEAFF.